This TCR beta chain was identified in a study of T cells in localized non-small cell lung cancer. Here immunoSEQ multiplex PCR was the method, and the copy in TCRdb shows in-frame clones only, minus some. The table records roughly 30,000 clones, around 93% of them present only once. In regard to this clone: The antigen is not known.

Notes on the study in general: Increased T cell density in blood showed an association with longer overall survival. Exceeding tumor, uninvolved adjacent lung had the highest T cell clonality.

This CDR3 has 15 residues. Germline-derived CDR1 and CDR2 are MNHEY and SMNVEV (reference sequence). V lost 0 bases, J lost 6 bases, and 14 bases lay in between. This chain links TRBV27 with TRBJ1-2; D gene uncertain. The sample consisted of peripheral blood, taken before any cancer treatment. The source of this sequence is an older female donor with stage I lung adenocarcinoma. CDR3 sequence reads: CASSLSMRASDGYTF. The CDR3 nucleotides read TGTGCCAGCAGTTTATCGATGAGGGCCTCCGATGGCTACACCTTC.